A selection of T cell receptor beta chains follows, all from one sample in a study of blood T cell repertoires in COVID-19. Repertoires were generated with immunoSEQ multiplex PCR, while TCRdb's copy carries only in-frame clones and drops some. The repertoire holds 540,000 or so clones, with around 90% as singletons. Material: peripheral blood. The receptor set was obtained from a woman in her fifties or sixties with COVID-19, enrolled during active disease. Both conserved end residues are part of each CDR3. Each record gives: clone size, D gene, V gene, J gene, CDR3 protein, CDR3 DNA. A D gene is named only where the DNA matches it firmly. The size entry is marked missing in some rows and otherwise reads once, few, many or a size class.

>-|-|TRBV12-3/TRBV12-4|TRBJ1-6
CAAKRSYNSPLHF
TGTGCCGCAAAGAGGTCCTATAATTCACCCCTCCACTTT
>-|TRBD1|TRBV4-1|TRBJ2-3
CASSQDPRGLSTDTQYF
TGCGCCAGCAGCCAAGACCCCAGGGGGCTGAGCACAGATACGCAGTATTTT
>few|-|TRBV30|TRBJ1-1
CAWRRNTEAFF
TGTGCCTGGAGGAGGAACACTGAAGCTTTCTTT
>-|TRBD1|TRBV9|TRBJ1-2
CASSVDLTGSTGYTF
TGTGCCAGCAGCGTAGACTTGACAGGGTCGACTGGCTACACCTTC
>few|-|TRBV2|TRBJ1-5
CASRPGQFKWPQHF
TGTGCCAGCAGACCCGGACAGTTTAAGTGGCCCCAGCATTTT
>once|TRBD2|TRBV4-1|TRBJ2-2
CASSPPGGTGELFF
TGCGCCAGCAGCCCCCCCGGGGGGACCGGGGAGCTGTTTTTT
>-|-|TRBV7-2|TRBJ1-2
CASSLEVRYYGYTF
TGTGCCAGCAGCTTAGAAGTGCGCTACTATGGCTACACCTTC
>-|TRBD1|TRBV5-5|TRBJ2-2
CASKRTGNTGELFF
TGTGCCAGCAAGAGGACAGGGAACACCGGGGAGCTGTTTTTT
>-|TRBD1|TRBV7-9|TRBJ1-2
CASSSDRDGYTF
TGTGCCAGCAGCTCCGACAGGGATGGCTACACCTTC
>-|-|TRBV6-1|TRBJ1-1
CASSDAGAMNTEAFF
TGTGCCAGCAGTGATGCAGGGGCCATGAACACTGAAGCTTTCTTT
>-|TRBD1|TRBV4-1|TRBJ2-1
CASSQVGQGNEQFF
TGCGCCAGCAGCCAAGTTGGACAGGGCAACGAGCAGTTCTTC
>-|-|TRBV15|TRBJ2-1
CATSDPQGGGADNEQFF
TGTGCCACCAGCGACCCGCAGGGCGGGGGCGCCGACAATGAGCAGTTCTTC
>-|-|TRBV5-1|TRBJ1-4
CASSLNRETNEKLFF
TGCGCCAGCAGCTTGAACAGGGAGACTAATGAAAAACTGTTTTTT
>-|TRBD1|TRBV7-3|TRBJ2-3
CASSLGTAADTQYF
TGTGCCAGCAGCTTAGGGACAGCAGCAGATACGCAGTATTTT
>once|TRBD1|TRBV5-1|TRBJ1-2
CASSPGQGWDGYTF
TGCGCCAGCAGCCCCGGACAGGGGTGGGATGGCTACACCTTC
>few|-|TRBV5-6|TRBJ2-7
CASSPALGLLYEQYF
TGTGCCAGCAGCCCAGCCCTTGGACTACTATACGAGCAGTACTTC
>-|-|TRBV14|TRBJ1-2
CASSQAAGTYGYTF
TGTGCCAGCAGCCAAGCAGCGGGTACCTATGGCTACACCTTC
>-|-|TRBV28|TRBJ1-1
CASSLGSRTWGNTEAFF
TGTGCCAGCAGTTTAGGGTCCAGGACATGGGGGAACACTGAAGCTTTCTTT
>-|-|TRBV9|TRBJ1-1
CASSVTSRQGTEAFF
TGTGCCAGCAGCGTTACGTCTCGGCAGGGCACTGAAGCTTTCTTT
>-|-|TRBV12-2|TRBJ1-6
CASRLASGQYPTFYNSPLHF
TGTGCAAGTCGCTTAGCAAGTGGGCAGTACCCGACATTTTATAATTCACCCCTCCACTTT
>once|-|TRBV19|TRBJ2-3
CASRRRAGRSEDTQYF
TGTGCCAGTAGGAGGAGGGCGGGGAGGTCAGAAGATACGCAGTATTTT
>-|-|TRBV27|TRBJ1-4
CASSPLPEEEKLFF
TGTGCCAGCAGTCCCTTGCCGGAGGAGGAAAAACTGTTTTTT
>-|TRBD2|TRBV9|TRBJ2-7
CASSRRGGYEQYF
TGTGCCAGCAGCCGCCGGGGGGGCTACGAGCAGTACTTC
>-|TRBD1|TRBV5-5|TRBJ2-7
CASSVDGTEAYEQYF
TGTGCCAGCAGCGTCGACGGGACAGAAGCCTACGAGCAGTACTTC
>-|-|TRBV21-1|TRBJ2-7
CASSKRGSLSYEQYF
TGTGCCAGCAGCAAGCGGGGGAGTTTATCCTACGAGCAGTACTTC
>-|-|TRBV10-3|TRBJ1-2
CAITREANPNYGYTF
TGTGCCATCACGCGCGAGGCAAATCCTAACTATGGCTACACCTTC
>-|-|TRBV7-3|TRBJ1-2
CASSLGGHYGYTF
TGTGCCAGCAGCTTAGGCGGTCACTATGGCTACACCTTC
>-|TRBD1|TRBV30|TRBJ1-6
CAWRPRQGSSYNSPLHF
TGTGCCTGGAGACCAAGACAGGGGAGCTCCTATAATTCACCCCTCCACTTT
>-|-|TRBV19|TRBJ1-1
CASRRTLPTEAFF
TGTGCCAGTAGGAGGACACTACCCACTGAAGCTTTCTTT
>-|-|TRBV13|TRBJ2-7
CASSLGYSSYEQYF
TGTGCCAGCAGCTTAGGGTACAGCTCCTACGAGCAGTACTTC
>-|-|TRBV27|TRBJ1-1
CASSTIRATEAFF
TGTGCCAGCAGTACCATCAGGGCCACTGAAGCTTTCTTT
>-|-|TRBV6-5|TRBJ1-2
CASSPTALYGYTF
TGTGCCAGCAGCCCGACAGCTCTCTATGGCTACACCTTC
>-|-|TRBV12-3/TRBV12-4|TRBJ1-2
CASAMGGRGYTF
TGTGCCAGCGCGATGGGGGGACGGGGCTACACCTTC
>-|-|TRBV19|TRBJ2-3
CASSIALTIRADTQYF
TGTGCCAGTAGTATAGCCCTGACTATTCGGGCAGATACGCAGTATTTT
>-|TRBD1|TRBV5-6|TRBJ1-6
CASSLDQTGGSYNSPLHF
TGTGCCAGCAGCTTGGACCAGACAGGGGGCTCCTATAATTCACCCCTCCACTTT
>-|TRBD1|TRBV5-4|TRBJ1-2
CASRAHRGGYGYTF
TGTGCCAGCAGAGCTCACAGGGGAGGCTATGGCTACACCTTC
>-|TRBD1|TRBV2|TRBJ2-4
CASCRDRGTKNIQYF
TGTGCCAGCTGCCGGGACAGGGGTACCAAAAACATTCAGTACTTC
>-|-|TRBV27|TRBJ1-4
CASKAGALANEKLFF
TGTGCCAGCAAGGCAGGGGCGTTGGCTAATGAAAAACTGTTTTTT
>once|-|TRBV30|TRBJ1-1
CAWRKGLWTEAFF
TGTGCCTGGAGGAAGGGGTTGTGGACTGAAGCTTTCTTT
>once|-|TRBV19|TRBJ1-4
CASRPDTGDEKLFF
TGTGCCAGTAGACCTGACACCGGGGATGAAAAACTGTTTTTT
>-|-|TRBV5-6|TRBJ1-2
CASSLDRANYGYTF
TGTGCCAGCAGCTTGGACAGAGCTAACTATGGCTACACCTTC